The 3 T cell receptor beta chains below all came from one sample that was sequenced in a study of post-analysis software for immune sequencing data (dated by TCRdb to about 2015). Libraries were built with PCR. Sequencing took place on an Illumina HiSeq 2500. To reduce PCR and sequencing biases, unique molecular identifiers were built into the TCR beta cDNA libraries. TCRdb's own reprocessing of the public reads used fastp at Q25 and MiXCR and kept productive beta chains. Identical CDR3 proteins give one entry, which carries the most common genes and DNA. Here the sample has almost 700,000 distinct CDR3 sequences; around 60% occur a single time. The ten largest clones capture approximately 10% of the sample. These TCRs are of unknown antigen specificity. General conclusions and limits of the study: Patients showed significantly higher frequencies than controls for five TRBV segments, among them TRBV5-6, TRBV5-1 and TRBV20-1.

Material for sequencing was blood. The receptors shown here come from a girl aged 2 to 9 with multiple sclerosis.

CDR3 residues: CSIGRSSYEQYF. CDR3 nucleotide sequence: TGCAGCATCGGACGGAGCTCCTACGAGCAGTACTTC. V and J are TRBV29-1 and TRBJ2-7; D unclear. The CDR3 has 12 amino acids. V dropped 8 bases and J dropped 0 bases, with 11 bases sitting between them. Per germline, CDR1 SQVTM and CDR2 ANQGSEA.

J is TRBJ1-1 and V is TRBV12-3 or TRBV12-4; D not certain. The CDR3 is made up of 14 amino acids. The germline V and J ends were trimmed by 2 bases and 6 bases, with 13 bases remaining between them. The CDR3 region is CASSLSWESAEAFF. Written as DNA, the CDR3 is TGTGCCAGCAGTTTATCCTGGGAGTCCGCTGAAGCTTTCTTT.

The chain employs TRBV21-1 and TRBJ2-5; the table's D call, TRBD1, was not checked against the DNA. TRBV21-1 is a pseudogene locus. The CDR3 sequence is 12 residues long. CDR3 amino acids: CASSTGQLGGYF. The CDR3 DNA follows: TGTGCCAGCAGCACAGGACAGCTAGGGGGGTACTTC.